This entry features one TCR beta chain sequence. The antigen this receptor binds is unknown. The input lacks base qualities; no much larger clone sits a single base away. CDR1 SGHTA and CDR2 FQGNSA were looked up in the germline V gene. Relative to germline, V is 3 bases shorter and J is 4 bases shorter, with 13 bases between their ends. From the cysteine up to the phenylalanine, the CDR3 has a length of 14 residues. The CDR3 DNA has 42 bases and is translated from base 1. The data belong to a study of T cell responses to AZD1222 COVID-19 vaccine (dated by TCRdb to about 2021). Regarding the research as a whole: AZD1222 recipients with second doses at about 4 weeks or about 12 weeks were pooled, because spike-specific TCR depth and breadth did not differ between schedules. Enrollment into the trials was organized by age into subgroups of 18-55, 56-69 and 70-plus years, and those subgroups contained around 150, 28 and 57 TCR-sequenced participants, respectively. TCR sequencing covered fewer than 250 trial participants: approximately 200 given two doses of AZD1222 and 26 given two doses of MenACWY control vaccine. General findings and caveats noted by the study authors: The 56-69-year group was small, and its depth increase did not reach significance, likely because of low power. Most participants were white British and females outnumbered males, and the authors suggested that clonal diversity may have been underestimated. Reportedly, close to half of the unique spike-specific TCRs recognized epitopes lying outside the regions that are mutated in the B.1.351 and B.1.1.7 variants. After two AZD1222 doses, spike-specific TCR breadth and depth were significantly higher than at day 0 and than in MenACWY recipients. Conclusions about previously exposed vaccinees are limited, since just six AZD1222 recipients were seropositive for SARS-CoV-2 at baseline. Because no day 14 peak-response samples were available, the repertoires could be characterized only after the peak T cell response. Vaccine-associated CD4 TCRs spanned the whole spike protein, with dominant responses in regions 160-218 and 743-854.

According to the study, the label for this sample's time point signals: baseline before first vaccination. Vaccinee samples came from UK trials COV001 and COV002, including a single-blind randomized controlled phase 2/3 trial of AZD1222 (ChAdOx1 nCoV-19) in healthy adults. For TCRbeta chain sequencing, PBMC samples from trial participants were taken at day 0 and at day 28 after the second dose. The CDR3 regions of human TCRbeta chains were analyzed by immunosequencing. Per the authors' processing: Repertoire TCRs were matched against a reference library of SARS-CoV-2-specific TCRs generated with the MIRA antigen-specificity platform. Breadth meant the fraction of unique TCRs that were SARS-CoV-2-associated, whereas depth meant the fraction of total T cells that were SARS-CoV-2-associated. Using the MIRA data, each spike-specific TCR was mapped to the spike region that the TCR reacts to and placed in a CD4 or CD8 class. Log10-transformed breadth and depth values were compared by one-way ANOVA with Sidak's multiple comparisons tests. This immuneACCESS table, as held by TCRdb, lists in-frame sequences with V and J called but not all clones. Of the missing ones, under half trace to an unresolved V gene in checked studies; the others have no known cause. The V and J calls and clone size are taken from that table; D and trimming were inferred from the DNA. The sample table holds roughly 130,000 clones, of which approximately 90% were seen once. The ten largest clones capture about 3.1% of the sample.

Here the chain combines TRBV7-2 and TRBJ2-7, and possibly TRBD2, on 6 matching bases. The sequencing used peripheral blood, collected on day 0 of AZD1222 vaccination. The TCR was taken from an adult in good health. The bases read TGTGCCAGCAGCTTTAAGGCGGGGTCGTACGAGCAGTACTTC. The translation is CASSFKAGSYEQYF.